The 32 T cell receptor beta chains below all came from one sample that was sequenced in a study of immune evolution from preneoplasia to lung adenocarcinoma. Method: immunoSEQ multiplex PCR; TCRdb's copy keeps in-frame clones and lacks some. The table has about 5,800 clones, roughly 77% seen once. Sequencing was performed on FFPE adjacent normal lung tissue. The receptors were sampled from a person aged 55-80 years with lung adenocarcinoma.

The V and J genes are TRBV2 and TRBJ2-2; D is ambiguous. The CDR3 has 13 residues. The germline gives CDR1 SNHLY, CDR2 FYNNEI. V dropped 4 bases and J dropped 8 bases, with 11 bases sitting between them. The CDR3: CASSVGRGGELFF. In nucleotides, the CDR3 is TGTGCCAGCAGTGTCGGGCGCGGAGGGGAGCTGTTTTTT.

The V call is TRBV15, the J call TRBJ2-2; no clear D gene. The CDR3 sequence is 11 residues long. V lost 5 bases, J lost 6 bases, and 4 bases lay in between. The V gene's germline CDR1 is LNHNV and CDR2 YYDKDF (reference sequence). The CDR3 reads CATSQSGELFF. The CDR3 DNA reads TGTGCCACCAGCCAATCCGGGGAGCTGTTTTTT.

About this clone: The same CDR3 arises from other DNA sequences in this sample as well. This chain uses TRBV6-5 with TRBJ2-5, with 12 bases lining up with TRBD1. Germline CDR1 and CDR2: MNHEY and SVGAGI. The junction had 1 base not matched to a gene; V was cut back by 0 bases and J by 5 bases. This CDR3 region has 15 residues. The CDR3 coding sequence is TGTGCCAGCAGTTACTCGGGGACAGGGGGCGAGACCCAGTACTTC. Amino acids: CASSYSGTGGETQYF.

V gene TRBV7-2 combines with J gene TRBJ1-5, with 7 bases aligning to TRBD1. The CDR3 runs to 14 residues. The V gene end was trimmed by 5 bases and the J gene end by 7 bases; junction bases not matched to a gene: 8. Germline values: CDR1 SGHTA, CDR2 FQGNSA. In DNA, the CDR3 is TGTGCCAGCAGCCTTCGACAGGGCGGGCAGCCCCAGCATTTT. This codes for CASSLRQGGQPQHF.

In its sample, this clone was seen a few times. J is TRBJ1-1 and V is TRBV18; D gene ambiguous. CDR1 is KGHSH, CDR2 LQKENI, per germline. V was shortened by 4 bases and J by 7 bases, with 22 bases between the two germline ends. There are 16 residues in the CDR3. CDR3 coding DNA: TGTGCCAGCTCACTTTATCCAACAGCAATACTAGGTGAAGCTTTCTTT. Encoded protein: CASSLYPTAILGEAFF.

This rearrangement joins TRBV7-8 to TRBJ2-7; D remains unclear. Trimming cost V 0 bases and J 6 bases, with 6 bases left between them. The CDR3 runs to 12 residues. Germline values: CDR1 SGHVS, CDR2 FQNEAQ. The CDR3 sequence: CASSLAQVEQYF. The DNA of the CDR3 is TGTGCCAGCAGCTTAGCCCAGGTCGAGCAGTACTTC.

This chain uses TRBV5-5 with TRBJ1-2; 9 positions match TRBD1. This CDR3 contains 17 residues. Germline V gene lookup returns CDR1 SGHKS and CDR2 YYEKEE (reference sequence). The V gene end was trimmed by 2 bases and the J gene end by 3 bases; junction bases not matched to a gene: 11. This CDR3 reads CASSLGGATGGYYGYTF. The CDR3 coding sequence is TGTGCCAGCAGCTTAGGTGGCGCGACAGGGGGATACTATGGCTACACCTTC.

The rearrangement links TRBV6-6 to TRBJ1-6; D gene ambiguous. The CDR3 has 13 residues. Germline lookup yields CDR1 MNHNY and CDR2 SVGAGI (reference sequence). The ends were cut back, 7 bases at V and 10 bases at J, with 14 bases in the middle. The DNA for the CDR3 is TGTGCCAGCACTACCGGGGAGTACTCACCCCTCCACTTT. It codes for CASTTGEYSPLHF.

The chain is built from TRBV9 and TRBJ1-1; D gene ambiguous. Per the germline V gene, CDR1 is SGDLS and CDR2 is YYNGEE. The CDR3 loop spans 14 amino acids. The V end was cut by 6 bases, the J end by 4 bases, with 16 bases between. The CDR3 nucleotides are TGTGCCAGCACCACGGACGGGCGCCTCACTGAAGCTTTCTTT. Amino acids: CASTTDGRLTEAFF. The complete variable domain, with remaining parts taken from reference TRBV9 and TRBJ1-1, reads DSGVTQTPKHLITATGQRVTLRCSPRSGDLSVYWYQQSLDQGLQFLIQYYNGEERAKGNILERFSAQQFPDLHSELNLSSLELGDSALYFCASTTDGRLTEAFFGQGTRLTVV.

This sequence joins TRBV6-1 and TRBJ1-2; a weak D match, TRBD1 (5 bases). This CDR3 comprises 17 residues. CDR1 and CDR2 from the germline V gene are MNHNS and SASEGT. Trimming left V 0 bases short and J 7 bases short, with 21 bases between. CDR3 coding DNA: TGTGCCAGCAGTGAAGCAGAACACGAAGCGGGGGAAGCTGGCTACACCTTC. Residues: CASSEAEHEAGEAGYTF.

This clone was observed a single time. The CDR3 bases are TGTGCCAGCAGTTTGACGGGAGTCTATGTCAATGAGCAGTTCTTC. Its protein is CASSLTGVYVNEQFF. The V and J genes are TRBV27 and TRBJ2-1; D possibly corresponds to TRBD2 (6 bases). CDR1 is MNHEY, CDR2 SMNVEV, per germline (reference sequence). The CDR3 spans 15 residues. Trimming cost V 3 bases and J 6 bases, with 15 bases left between them.

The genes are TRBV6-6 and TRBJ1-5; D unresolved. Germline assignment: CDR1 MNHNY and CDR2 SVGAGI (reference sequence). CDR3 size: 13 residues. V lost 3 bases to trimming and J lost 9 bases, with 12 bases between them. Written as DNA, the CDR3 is TGTGCCAGCAGTTATGAGAATGGGCGGCCCCAGCATTTT. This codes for CASSYENGRPQHF.

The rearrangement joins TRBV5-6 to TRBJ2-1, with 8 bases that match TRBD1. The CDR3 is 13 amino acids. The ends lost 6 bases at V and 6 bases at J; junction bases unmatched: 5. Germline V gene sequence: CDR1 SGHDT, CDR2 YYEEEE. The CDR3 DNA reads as TGTGCCAGCACCAAAACAGGGGGCAATGAGCAGTTCTTC. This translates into CASTKTGGNEQFF.

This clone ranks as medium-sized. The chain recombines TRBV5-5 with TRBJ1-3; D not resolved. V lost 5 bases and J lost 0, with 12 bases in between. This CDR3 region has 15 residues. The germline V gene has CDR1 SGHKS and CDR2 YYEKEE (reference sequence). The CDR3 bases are TGTGCCAGCAGTCCTGACACCGCCTCTGGAAACACCATATATTTT. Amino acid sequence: CASSPDTASGNTIYF.

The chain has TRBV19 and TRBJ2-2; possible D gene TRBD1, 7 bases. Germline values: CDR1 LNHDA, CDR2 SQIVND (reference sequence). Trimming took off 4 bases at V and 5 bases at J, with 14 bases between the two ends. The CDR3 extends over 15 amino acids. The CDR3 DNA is TGTGCCAGTAGTACCAACAGGGGAGGAACCGGGGAGCTGTTTTTT. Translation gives CASSTNRGGTGELFF.

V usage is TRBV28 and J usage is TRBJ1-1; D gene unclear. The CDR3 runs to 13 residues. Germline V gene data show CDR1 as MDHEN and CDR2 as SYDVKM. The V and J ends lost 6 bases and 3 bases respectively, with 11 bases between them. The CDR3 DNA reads TGTGCCAGCAGCCCGTTAGTTGACACTGAAGCTTTCTTT. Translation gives CASSPLVDTEAFF.

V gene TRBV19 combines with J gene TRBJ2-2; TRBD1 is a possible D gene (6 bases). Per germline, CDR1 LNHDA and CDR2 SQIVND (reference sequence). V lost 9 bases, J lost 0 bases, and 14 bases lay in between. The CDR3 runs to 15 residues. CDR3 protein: CASSDSLANTGELFF. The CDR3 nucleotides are TGTGCCAGCTCGGACAGCCTTGCGAACACCGGGGAGCTGTTTTTT. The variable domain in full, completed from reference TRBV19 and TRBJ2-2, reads DGGITQSPKYLFRKEGQNVTLSCEQNLNHDAMYWYRQDPGQGLRLIYYSQIVNDFQKGDIAEGYSVSREKKESFPLTVTSAQKNPTAFYLCASSDSLANTGELFFGEGSRLTVL.

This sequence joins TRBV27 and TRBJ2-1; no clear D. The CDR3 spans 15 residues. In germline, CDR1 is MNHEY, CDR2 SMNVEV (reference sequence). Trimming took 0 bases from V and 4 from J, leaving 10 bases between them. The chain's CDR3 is CASSLSMVRYNEQFF. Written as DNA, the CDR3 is TGTGCCAGCAGTTTATCGATGGTGCGGTACAATGAGCAGTTCTTC.

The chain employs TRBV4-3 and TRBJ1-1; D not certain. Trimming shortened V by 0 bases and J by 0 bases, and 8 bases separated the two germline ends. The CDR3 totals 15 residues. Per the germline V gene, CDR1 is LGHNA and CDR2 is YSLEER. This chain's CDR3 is CASSQEGSVNTEAFF. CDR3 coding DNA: TGCGCCAGCAGCCAAGAGGGGTCGGTGAACACTGAAGCTTTCTTT.

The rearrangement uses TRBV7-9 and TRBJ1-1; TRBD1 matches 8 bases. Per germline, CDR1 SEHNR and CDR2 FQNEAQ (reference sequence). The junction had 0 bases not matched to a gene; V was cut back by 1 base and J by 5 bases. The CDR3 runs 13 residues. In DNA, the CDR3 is TGTGCCAGCAGCTTAGACAGGGGGACTGAAGCTTTCTTT. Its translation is CASSLDRGTEAFF. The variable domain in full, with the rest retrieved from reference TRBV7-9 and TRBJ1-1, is DTGVSQNPRHKITKRGQNVTFRCDPISEHNRLYWYRQTLGQGPEFLTYFQNEAQLEKSRLLSDRFSAERPKGSFSTLEIQRTEQGDSAMYLCASSLDRGTEAFFGQGTRLTVV.

CDR3 nucleotide sequence: TGCGCCAGCAGCCCCGGGACAGTCTCTGGAAACACCATATATTTT. As protein: CASSPGTVSGNTIYF. The chain uses TRBV5-1 and TRBJ1-3; 7 bases agree with TRBD1. Germline CDR1 is SGHRS and CDR2 is YFSETQ. V dropped 4 bases and J dropped 0; count of bases not matched to a gene: 4. CDR3 length: 15 residues.

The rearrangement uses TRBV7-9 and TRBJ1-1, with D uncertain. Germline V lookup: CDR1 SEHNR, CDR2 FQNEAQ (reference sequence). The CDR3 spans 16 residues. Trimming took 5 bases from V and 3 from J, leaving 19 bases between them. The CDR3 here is CASSSGPGSLYTEAFF. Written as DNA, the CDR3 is TGTGCCAGCAGCAGCGGCCCGGGCTCCCTTTACACTGAAGCTTTCTTT.

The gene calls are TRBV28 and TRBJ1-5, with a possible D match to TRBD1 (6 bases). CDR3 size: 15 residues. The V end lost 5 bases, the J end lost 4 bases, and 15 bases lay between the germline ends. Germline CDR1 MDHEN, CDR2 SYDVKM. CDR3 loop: CASSASVRGNQPQHF. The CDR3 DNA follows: TGTGCCAGCAGTGCCTCAGTGAGGGGGAATCAGCCCCAGCATTTT.

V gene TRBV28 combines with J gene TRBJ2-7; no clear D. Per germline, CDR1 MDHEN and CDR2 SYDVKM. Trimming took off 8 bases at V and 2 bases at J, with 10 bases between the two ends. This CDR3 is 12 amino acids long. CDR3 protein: CASSTHTYEQYF. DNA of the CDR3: TGTGCCAGCTCTACGCACACCTACGAGCAGTACTTC.

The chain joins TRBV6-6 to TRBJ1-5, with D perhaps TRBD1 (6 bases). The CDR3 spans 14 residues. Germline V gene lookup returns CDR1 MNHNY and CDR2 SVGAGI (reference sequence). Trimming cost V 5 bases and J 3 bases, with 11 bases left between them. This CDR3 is CASSSGQYNQPQHF. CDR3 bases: TGTGCCAGCAGTAGTGGACAGTACAATCAGCCCCAGCATTTT.

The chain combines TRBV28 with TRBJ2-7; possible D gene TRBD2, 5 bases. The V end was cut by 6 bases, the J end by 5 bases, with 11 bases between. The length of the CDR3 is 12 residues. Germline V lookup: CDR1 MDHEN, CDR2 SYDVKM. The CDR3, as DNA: TGTGCCAGCAGATTCACTAGTGACGAGCAGTACTTC. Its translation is CASRFTSDEQYF.

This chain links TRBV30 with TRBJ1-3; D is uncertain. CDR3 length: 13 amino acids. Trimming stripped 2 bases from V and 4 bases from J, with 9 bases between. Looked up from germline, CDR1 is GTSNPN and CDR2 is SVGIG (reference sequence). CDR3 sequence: CAWSQGNGNTIYF. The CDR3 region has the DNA TGTGCCTGGAGTCAAGGAAACGGAAACACCATATATTTT.

The CDR3 DNA reads as TGTGCCTGGAGCCCTCTTAATTGGGACAGTGATACGCAGTATTTT. Translated, it gives CAWSPLNWDSDTQYF. This chain links TRBV30 with TRBJ2-3; 7 nucleotides agree with TRBD1. Germline values: CDR1 GTSNPN, CDR2 SVGIG (reference sequence). The junction had 12 bases not matched to a gene; V was cut back by 3 bases and J by 6 bases. The CDR3 spans 15 residues.

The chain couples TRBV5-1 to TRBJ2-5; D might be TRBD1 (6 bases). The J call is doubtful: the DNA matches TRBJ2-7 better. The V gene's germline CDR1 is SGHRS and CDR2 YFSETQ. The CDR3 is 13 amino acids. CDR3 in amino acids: CASSLQGFSEQYF. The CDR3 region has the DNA TGCGCCAGCAGCTTACAGGGTTTTAGCGAGCAGTACTTC.

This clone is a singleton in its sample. The CDR3 DNA reads TGTGCCAGTAGGGGGGAGGCAGCGAACACCGGGGAGCTGTTTTTT. It is translated as CASRGEAANTGELFF. This chain connects TRBV19 to TRBJ2-2; weak D call: TRBD2 (6 bases). Germline CDR1 and CDR2: LNHDA and SQIVND (reference sequence). This CDR3 has 15 amino acids. V was shortened by 6 bases and J by 0 bases, with 11 bases between the two germline ends.

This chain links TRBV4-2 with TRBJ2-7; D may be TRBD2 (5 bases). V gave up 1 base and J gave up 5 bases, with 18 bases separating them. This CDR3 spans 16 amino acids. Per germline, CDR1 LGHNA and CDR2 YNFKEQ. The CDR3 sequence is CASSQVLGQLGDEQYF. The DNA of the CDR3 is TGTGCCAGCAGCCAAGTATTAGGGCAGCTCGGGGACGAGCAGTACTTC.

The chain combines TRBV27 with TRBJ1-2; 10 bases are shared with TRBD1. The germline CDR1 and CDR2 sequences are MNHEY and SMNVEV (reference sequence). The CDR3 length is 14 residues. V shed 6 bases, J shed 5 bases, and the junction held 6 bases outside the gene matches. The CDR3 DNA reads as TGTGCCAGCAGAGGCGACAGGGGGCCGTATGGCTACACCTTC. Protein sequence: CASRGDRGPYGYTF.